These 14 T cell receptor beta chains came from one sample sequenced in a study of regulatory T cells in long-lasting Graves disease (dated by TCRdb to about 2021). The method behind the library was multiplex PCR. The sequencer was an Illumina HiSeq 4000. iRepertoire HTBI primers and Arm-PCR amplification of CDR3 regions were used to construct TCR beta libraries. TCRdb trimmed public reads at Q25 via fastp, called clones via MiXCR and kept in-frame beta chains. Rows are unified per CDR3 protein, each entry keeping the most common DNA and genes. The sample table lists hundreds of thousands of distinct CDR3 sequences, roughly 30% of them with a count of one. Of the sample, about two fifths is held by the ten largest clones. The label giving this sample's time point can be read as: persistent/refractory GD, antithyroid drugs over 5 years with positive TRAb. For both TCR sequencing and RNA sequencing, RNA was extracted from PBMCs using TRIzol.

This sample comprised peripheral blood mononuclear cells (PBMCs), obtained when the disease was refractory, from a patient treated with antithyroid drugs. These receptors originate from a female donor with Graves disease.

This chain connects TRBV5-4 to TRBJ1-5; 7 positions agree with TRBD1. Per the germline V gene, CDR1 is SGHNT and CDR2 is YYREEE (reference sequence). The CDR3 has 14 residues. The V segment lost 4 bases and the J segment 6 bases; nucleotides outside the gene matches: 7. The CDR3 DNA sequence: TGTGCCAGCAGCAGACAGGGTTTGCGTCAGCCCCAGCATTTT. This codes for CASSRQGLRQPQHF.

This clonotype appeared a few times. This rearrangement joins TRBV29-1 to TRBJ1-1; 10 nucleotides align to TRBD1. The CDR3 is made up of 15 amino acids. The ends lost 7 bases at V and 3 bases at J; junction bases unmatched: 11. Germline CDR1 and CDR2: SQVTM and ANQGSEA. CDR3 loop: CSGLDRDRGYTEAFF. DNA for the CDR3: TGCAGCGGCCTCGACCGGGACAGGGGTTACACTGAAGCTTTCTTT.

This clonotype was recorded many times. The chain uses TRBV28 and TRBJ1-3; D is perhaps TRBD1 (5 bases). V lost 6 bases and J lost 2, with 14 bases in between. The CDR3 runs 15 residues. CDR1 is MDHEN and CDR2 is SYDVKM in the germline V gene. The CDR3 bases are TGTGCCAGCAGAAATCAGGGATCTACTGGAAACACCATATATTTT. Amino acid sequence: CASRNQGSTGNTIYF.

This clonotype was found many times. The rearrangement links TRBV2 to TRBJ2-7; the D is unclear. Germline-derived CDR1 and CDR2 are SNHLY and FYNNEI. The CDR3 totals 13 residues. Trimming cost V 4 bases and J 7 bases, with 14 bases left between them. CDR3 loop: CASSGGPKEEQYF. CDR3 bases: TGTGCCAGCAGTGGTGGCCCCAAGGAGGAGCAGTACTTC.

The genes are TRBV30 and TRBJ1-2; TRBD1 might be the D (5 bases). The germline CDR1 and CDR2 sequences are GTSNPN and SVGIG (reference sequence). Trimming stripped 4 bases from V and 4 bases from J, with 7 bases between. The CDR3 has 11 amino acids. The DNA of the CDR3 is TGTGCCTGGATGAGGGGCTATGGCTACACCTTC. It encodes CAWMRGYGYTF. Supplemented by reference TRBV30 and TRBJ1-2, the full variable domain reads SQTIHQWPATLVQPVGSPLSLECTVEGTSNPNLYWYRQAAGRGLQLLFYSVGIGQISSEVPQNLSASRPQDRQFILSSKKLLLSDSGFYLCAWMRGYGYTFGSGTRLTVV.

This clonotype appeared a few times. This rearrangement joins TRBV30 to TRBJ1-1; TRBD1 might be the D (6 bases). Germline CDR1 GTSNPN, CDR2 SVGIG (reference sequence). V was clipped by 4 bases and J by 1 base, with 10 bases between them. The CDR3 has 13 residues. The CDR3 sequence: CAWNTQGNTEAFF. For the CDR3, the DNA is TGTGCCTGGAATACACAGGGGAACACTGAAGCTTTCTTT.

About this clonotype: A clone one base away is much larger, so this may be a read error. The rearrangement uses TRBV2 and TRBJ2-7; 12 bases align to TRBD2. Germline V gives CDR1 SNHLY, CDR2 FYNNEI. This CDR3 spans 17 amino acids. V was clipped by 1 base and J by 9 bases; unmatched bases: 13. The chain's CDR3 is CASSEETSGSFLRWQYF. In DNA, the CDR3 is TGTGCCAGCAGTGAAGAGACTAGCGGGAGTTTCCTGAGGTGGCAGTACTTC. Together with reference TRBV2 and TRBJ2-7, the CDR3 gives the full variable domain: EPEVTQTPSHQVTQMGQEVILRCVPISNHLYFYWYRQILGQKVEFLVSFYNNEISEKSEIFDDQFSVERPDGSNFTLKIRSTKLEDSAMYFCASSEETSGSFLRWQYFGPGTRLTVT.

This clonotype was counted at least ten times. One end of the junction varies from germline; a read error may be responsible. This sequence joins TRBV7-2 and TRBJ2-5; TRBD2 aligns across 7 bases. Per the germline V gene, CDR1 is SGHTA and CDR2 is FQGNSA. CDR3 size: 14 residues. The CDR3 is CASSLAAVQETQYF. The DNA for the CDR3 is TGTGCCAGCAGCCTAGCGGCTGTCCAAGAGACCCAGTACTTC.

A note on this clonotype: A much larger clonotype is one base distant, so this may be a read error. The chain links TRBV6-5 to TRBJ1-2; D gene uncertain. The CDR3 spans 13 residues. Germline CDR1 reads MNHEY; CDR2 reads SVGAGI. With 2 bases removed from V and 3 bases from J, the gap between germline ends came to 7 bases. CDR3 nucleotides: TGTGCCAGCAGTTACGGGCGGGACTATGGCTACACCTTC. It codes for CASSYGRDYGYTF.

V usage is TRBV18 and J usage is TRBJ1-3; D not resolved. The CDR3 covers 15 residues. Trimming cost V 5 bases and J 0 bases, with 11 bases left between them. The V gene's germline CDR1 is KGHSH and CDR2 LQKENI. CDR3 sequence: CASSGEKVSGNTIYF. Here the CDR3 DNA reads TGTGCCAGCTCAGGGGAAAAGGTCTCTGGAAACACCATATATTTT.

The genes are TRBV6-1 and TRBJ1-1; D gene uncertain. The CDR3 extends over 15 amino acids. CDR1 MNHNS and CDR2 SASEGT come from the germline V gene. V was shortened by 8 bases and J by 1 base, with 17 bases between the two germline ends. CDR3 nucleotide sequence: TGTGCCAGCTCCCCTTGGCAGGTGACGAACACTGAAGCTTTCTTT. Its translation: CASSPWQVTNTEAFF.

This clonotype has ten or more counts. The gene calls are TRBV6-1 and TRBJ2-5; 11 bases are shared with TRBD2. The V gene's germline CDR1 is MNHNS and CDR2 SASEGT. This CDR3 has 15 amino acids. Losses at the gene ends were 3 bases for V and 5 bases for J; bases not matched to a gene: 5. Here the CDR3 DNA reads TGTGCCAGCAGTGACACGGGACTAGCGGTCGAGACCCAGTACTTC. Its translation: CASSDTGLAVETQYF.

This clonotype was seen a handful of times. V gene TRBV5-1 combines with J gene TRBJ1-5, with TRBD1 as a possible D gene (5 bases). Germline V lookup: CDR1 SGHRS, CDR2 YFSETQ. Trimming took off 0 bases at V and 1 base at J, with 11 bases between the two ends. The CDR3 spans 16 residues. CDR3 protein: CASSLGGDPSNQPQHF. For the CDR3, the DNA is TGCGCCAGCAGCTTGGGAGGGGATCCAAGCAATCAGCCCCAGCATTTT.

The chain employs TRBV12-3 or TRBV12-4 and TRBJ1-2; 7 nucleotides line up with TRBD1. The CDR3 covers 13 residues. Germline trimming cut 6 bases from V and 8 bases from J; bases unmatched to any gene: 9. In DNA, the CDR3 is TGTGCCAGCAGGGCTGACAGGGCGAAGGGCTACACCTTC. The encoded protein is CASRADRAKGYTF.